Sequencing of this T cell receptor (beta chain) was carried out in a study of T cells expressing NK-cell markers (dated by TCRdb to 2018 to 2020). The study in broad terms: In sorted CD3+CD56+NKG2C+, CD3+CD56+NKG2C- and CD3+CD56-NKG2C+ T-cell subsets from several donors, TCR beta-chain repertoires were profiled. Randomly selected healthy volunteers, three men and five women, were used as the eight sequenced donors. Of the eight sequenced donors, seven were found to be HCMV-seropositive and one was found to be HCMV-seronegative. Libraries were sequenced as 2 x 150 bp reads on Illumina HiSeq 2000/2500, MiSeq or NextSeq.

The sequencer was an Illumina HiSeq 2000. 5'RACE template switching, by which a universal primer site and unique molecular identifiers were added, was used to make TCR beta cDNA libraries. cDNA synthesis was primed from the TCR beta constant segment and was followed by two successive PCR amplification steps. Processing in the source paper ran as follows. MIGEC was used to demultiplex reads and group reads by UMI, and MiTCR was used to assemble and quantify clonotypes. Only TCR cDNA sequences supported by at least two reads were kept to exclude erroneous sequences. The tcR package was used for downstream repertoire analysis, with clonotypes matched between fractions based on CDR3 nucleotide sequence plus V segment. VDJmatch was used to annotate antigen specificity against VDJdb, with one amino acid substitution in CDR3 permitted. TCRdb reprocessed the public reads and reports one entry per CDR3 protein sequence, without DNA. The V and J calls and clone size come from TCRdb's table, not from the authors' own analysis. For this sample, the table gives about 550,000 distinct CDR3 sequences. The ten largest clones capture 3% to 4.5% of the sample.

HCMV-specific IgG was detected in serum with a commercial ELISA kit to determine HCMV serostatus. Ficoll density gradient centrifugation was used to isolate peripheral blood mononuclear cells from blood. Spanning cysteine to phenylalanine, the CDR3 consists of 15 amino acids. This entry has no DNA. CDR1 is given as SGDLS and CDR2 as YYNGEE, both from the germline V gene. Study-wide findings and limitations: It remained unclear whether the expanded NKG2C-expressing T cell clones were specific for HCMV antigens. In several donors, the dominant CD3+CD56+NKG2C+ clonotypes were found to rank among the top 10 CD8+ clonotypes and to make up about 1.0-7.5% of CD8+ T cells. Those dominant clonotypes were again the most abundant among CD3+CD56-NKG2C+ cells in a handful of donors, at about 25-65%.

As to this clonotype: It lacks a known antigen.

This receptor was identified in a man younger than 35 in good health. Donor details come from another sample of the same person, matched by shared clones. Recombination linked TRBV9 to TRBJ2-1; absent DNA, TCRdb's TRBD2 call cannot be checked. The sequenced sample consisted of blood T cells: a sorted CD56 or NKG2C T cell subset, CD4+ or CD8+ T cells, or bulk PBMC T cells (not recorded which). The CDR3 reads CASSVGDLLSDEQFF.